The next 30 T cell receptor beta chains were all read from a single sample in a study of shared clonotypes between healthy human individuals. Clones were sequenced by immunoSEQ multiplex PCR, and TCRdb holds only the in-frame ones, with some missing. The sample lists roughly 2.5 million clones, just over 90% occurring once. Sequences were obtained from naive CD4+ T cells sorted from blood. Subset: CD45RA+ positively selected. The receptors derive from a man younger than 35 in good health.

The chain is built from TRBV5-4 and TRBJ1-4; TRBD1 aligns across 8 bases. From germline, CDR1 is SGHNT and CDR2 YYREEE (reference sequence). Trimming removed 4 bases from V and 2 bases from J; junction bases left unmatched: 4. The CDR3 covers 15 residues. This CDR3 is CASSRQGTTNEKLFF. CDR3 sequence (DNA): TGTGCCAGCAGCCGACAGGGGACCACTAATGAAAAACTGTTTTTT.

CDR3 nucleotides: TGCGCCAGCAGGATCGGGACTAGCTCAGATACGCAGTATTTT. Its translation is CASRIGTSSDTQYF. The J gene is TRBJ2-3, the V gene TRBV5-1; 9 bases match TRBD2. The junction had 5 bases not matched to a gene; V was cut back by 5 bases and J by 4 bases. This CDR3 region has 14 residues. The germline CDR1 and CDR2 sequences are SGHRS and YFSETQ.

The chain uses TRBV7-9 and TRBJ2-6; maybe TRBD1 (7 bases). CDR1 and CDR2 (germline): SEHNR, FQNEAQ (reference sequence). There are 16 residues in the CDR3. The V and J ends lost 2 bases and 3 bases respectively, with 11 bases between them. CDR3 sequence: CASSLPGGNGANVLTF. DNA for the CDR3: TGTGCCAGCAGCTTACCAGGGGGGAATGGGGCCAACGTCCTGACTTTC.

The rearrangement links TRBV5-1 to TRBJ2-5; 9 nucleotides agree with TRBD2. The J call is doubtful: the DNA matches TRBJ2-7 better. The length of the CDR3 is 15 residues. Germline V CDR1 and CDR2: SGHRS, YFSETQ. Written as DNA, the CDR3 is TGCGCCAGCAGCATGTCTCTAGCGGGGCCAGTCGAGCAGTACTTC. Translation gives CASSMSLAGPVEQYF.

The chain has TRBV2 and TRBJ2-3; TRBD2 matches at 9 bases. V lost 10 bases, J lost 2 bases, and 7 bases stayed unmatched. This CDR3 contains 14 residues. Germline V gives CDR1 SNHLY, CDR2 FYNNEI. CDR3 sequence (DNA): TGTGCCACCCGAGGACTAGCGACCACAGATACGCAGTATTTT. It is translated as CATRGLATTDTQYF.

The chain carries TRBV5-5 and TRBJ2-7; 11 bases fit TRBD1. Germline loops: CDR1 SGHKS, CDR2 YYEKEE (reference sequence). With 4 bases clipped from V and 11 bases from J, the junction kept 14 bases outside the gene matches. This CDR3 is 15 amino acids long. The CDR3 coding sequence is TGTGCCAGCAGCCTAACCGGGACAGGGGGTTTTTCGGAGTACTTC. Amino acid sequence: CASSLTGTGGFSEYF.

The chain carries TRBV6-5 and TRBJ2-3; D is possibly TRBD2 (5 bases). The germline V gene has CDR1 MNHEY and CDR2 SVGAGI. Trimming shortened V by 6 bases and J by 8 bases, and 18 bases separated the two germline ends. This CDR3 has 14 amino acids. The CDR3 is CASSQLEVARTQYF. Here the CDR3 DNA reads TGTGCCAGCAGCCAACTGGAGGTCGCGCGTACGCAGTATTTT.

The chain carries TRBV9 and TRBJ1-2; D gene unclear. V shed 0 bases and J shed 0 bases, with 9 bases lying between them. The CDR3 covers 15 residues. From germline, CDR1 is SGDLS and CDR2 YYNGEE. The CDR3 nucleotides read TGTGCCAGCAGCGTAGGAACCGCGTCTAACTATGGCTACACCTTC. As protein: CASSVGTASNYGYTF.

The CDR3: CASSQDVGNQPQHF. CDR3 DNA sequence: TGCGCCAGCAGCCAAGATGTAGGGAATCAGCCCCAGCATTTT. The chain uses TRBV4-3 and TRBJ1-5; D unresolved. The CDR3 covers 14 residues. Germline loops: CDR1 LGHNA, CDR2 YSLEER. Trimming pared 0 bases from V and 4 bases from J, leaving 7 bases between.

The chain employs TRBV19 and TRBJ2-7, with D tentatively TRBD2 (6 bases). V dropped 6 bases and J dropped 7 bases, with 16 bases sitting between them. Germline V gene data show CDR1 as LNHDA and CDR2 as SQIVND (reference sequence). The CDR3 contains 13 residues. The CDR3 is CASRSRQGGEQYF. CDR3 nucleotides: TGTGCCAGTAGATCTCGTCAGGGAGGTGAGCAGTACTTC.

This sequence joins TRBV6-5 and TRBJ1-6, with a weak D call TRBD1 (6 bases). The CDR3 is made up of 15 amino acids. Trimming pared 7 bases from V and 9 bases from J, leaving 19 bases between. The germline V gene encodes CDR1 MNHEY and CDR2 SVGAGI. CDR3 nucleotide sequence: TGTGCCAGCATCTTACGTCGGGGGGCCGGTTCACCCCTCCACTTT. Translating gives CASILRRGAGSPLHF.

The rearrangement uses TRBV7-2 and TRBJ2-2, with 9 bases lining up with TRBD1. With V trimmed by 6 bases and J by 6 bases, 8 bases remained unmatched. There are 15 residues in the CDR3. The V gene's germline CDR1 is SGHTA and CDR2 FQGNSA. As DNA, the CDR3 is TGTGCCAGCAGTCCCCCGGGACAGGGCGCCGGGGAGCTGTTTTTT. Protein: CASSPPGQGAGELFF.

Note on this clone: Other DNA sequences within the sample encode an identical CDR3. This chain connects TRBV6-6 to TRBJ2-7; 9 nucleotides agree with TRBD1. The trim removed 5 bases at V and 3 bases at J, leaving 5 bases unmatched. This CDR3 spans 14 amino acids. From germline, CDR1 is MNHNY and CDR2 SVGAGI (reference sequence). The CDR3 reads CASSRGTGSYEQYF. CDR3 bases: TGTGCCAGCAGTCGAGGGACAGGGAGCTACGAGCAGTACTTC.

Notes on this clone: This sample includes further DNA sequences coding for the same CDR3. This CDR3 reads CASSVDRGYGYTF. Written as DNA, the CDR3 is TGCGCCAGCAGTGTTGACAGGGGCTATGGCTACACCTTC. This chain uses TRBV10-1 with TRBJ1-2; TRBD1 matches at 8 bases. Germline V gene sequence: CDR1 WNHNN, CDR2 SYGVQD (reference sequence). Trimming removed 4 bases from V and 4 bases from J; junction bases left unmatched: 2. This CDR3 comprises 13 residues.

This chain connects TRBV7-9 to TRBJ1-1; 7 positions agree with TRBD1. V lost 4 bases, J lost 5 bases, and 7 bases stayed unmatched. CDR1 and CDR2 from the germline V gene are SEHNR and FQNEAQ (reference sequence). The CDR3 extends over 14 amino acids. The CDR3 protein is CASSSATGVTEAFF. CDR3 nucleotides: TGTGCCAGCAGCTCGGCTACAGGGGTTACTGAAGCTTTCTTT.

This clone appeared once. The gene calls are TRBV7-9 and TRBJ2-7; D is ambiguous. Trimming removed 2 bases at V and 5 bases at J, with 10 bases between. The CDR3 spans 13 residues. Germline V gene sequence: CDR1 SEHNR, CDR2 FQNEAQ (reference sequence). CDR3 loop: CASSLSVLDEQYF. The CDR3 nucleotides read TGTGCCAGCAGCTTATCAGTCCTCGACGAGCAGTACTTC.

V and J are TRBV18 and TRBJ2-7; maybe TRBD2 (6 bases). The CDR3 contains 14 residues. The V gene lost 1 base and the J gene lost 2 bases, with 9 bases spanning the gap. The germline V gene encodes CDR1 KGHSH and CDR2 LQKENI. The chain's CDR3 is CASSPLEGTYEQYF. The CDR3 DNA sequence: TGTGCCAGCTCACCACTGGAGGGTACCTACGAGCAGTACTTC.

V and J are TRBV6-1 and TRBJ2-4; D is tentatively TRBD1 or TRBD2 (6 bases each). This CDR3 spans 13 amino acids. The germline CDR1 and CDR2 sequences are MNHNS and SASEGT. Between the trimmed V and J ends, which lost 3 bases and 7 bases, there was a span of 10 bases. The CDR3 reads CASSDGGRNIQYF. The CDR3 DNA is TGTGCCAGCAGTGACGGGGGCAGGAACATTCAGTACTTC.

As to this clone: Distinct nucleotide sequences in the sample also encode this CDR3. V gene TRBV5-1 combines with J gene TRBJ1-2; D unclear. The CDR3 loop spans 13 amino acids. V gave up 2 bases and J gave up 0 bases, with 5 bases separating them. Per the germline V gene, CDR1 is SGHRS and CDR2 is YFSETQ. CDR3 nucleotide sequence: TGCGCCAGCAGCTTCGGGCCTAACTATGGCTACACCTTC. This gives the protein CASSFGPNYGYTF.

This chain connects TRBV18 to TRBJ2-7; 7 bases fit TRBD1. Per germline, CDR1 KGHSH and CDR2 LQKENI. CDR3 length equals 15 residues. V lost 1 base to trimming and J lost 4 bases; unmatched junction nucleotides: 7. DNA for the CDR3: TGTGCCAGCTCACCACAGGGGGCTGGACTTTACGAGCAGTACTTC. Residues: CASSPQGAGLYEQYF. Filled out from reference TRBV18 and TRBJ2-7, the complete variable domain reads NAGVMQNPRHLVRRRGQEARLRCSPMKGHSHVYWYRQLPEEGLKFMVYLQKENIIDESGMPKERFSAEFPKEGPSILRIQQVVRGDSAAYFCASSPQGAGLYEQYFGPGTRLTVT.

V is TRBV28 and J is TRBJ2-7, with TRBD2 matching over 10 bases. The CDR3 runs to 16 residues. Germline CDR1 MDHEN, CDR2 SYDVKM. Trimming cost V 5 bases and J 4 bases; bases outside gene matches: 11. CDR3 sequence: CASSVLSGGVAYEQYF. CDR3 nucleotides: TGTGCCAGCAGTGTCTTAAGCGGGGGGGTAGCTTACGAGCAGTACTTC.

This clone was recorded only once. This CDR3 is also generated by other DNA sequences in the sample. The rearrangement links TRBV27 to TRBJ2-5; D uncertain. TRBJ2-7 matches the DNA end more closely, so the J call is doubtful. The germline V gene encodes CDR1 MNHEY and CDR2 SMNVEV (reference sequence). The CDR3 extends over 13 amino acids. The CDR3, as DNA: TGTGCCAGCAGTTTATCTGCCCCCTACGAGCAGTACTTC. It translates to CASSLSAPYEQYF.

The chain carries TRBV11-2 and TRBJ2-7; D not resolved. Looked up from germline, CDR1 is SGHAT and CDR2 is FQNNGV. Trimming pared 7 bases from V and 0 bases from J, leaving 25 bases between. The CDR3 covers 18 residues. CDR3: CASIHPGYISRSSYEQYF. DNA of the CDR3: TGTGCCAGCATCCACCCCGGGTATATTAGCCGTAGCTCCTACGAGCAGTACTTC.

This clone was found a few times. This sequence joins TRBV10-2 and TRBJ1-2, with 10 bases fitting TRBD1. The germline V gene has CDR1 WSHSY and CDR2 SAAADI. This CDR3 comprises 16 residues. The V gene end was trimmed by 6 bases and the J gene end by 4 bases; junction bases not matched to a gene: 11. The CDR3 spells CASRGDRGKSFYGYTF. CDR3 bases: TGCGCCAGCAGGGGGGACAGGGGAAAATCATTCTATGGCTACACCTTC.

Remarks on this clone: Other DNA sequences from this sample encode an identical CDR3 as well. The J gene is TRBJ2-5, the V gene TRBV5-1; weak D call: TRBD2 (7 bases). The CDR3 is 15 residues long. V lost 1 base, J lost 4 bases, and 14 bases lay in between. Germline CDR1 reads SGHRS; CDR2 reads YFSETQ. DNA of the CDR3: TGCGCCAGCAGCTTGTCCCGGGGGGCAGGAGAGACCCAGTACTTC. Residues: CASSLSRGAGETQYF.

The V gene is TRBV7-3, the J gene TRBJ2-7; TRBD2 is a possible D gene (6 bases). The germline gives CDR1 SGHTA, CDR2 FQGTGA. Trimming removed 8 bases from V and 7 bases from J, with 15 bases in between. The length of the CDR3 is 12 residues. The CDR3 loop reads CASGNGGVEQYF. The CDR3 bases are TGTGCCAGCGGAAACGGGGGTGTGGAGCAGTACTTC.

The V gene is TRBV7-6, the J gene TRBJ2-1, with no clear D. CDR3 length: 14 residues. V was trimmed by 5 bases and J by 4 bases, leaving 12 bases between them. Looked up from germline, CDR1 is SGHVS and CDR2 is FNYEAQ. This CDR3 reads CASSPRSEYNEQFF. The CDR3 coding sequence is TGTGCCAGCAGCCCTAGATCAGAATACAATGAGCAGTTCTTC.

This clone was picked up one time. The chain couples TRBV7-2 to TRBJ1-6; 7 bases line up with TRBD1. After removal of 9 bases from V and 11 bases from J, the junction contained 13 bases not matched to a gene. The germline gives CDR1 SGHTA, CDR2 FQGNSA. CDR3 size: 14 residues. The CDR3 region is CASTSGQPLAPLHF. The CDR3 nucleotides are TGTGCCAGTACATCGGGACAGCCTTTGGCACCCCTCCACTTT.

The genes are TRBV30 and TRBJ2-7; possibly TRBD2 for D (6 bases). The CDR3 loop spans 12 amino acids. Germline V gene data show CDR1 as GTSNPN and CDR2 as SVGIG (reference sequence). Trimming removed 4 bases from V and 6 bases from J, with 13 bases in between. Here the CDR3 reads CAWTRDWGEQYF. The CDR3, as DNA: TGTGCCTGGACCAGGGACTGGGGCGAGCAGTACTTC.

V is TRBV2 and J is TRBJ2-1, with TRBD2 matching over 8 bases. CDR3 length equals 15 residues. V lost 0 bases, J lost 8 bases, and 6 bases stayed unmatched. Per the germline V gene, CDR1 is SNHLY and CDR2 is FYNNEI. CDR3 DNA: TGTGCCAGCAGTGAAGCGCTGGGACTAGTGTATGAGCAGTTCTTC. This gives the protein CASSEALGLVYEQFF.